This T cell receptor beta chain appears in the sequencing data of a study of CXCR3-negative and CXCR3-positive naive CD8 T cells. Cells classed as naive CD8+ T cells were CD45RO-CCR7+CD27+CD95-. There are 14 residues in the CDR3. Per the germline V gene, CDR1 is SGHAT and CDR2 is FQNNGV. Via 5' RACE with UMI labels, TRB cDNA libraries were prepared. TCRdb re-called the 5' RACE reads and gives one entry per CDR3 protein, without DNA. The listing records roughly 86,000 distinct CDR3 sequences. As concerns this clonotype: Antigen unknown.

Study-level findings and limits: Both naive subsets showed comparably high diversity, and memory CD8+ cells showed much lower diversity. Naive CXCR3-negative and CXCR3-positive cells had similar TRBV-TRBJ usage; memory differed. Surface CD5 looked about the same in the naive subsets, so the authors worked out TCR strength from TRB CDR3 properties.

The chain joins TRBV11-2 to TRBJ2-7; TCRdb's D call, TRBD2, is unchecked because there is no DNA. The sample taken for sequencing was naive CXCR3- CD8+ T cells from blood. Subset noted: CD45RO-CCR7+CD27+CD95- naive CD8+ T cells lacking CXCR3 (TNR3-). This sequence was found in a human donor in good health. Some clones in this sample may be carry-over from other donors' samples. The chain's CDR3 is CASSFEAGANEQYF. The whole variable domain, filled in from reference TRBV11-2 and TRBJ2-7, reads EAGVAQSPRYKIIEKRQSVAFWCNPISGHATLYWYQQILGQGPKLLIQFQNNGVVDDSQLPKDRFSAERLKGVDSTLKIQPAKLEDSAVYLCASSFEAGANEQYFGPGTRLTVT.